What follows is one T cell receptor (beta chain) and its context. Which antigen it targets is not known. No much larger clonotype is one base removed from it; base qualities were not supplied. Libraries came from 5' RACE. The sequencing machine was a NextSeq 500. In the TCR library protocol, a unique molecular identifier was attached to each TCR cDNA molecule so that PCR and sequencing errors could be corrected. Turning to the authors' computational methods: TCR identification, UMI-based error correction and CDR3 extraction were performed with Decombinator tools. TCRs above a frequency of 2 per 1,000, corresponding to the top 1% of the tumor frequency distribution, were defined as expanded. Rényi diversity was computed with the R vegan package after subsampling each repertoire 100 times to 5,000 TCRs. CDR3 similarity networks were built from amino acid triplet string-kernel similarity, connecting CDR3s with pairwise similarity above 0.82. The public reads were run again by TCRdb, first through fastp at Q25 and then through MiXCR, and only productive beta chains were kept. Entries that share a CDR3 protein sequence are merged under the most common genes and DNA. What appears here as the V and J calls and clone size reflects TCRdb's work, not the paper's. The sample table records some 83,000 distinct CDR3 sequences; around 21% of these occur just once. The top ten hold roughly 6.2% of the sample.

This sample is part of a study of spatial heterogeneity in lung cancer (dated by TCRdb to about 2019). Looking at the study overall: More beta-chain than alpha-chain transcripts were consistently detected, likely reflecting higher beta-chain transcript abundance. The study linked features of the TCR repertoire to counts of nonsynonymous mutations, which were determined by whole-exome sequencing of tumor tissue. At surgery, hundreds of tumor regions, around 65 matched nontumor lung samples and 45 to 60 PBMC samples were TCR-sequenced for both alpha and beta chains. In non-small cell lung cancer, the study quantitatively compared TCR alpha and beta repertoires across several tumor regions, matched nontumor lung, and blood. In the raw uncorrected reads, each unique combination of TCR and UMI appeared more than ten times on average. What the research found in general, with its limitations: Ubiquitous expanded tumor TCRs were detected in blood more often at tumor resection than at routine follow-up. Additional single-cell paired TCR alpha and beta sequencing was considered necessary to confirm, at a functional level, the hypothesis that regional TCRs recognize regional mutations.

This sample's time point label indicates: sample taken at primary tumor resection. Whole RNA extracted from tumor and nontumor lung tissue, or from cryopreserved PBMC samples, was used for TCR sequencing without cell sorting. Donors were 72 patients with early-stage, untreated non-small cell lung cancer from the lung TRACERx cohort. Patients were selected for TCR sequencing only if sufficient RNA was available from at least two tumor regions. Source: PBMCs, taken at surgery. The source is a male donor with early-stage non-small cell lung cancer.

The CDR3 region: CASSPGGSGRGETQYF. DNA sequence: TGTGCCAGCAGCCCCGGGGGTAGCGGGAGAGGAGAGACCCAGTACTTC. The chain joins TRBV2 to TRBJ2-5; 9 of the junction bases match TRBD2. Via the germline V gene, CDR1 is SNHLY and CDR2 FYNNEI. V trim: 6 bases; J trim: 4 bases; unmatched bases: 12. The CDR3 runs 16 amino acids, cysteine and phenylalanine included. This entry keeps only the CDR3 DNA: 48 bases, framed from base 1.